This TCR beta chain is from a study of a mutant IDH1 vaccine in newly diagnosed glioma. The wider study: Once 4-6 weeks had passed after radiotherapy alone, vaccination started, or it started with temozolomide cycles. Among treated patients, 62.5% were male and about 40% female, and mean age was around 40 years. Antecedent treatment encompassed radiotherapy, temozolomide, or their combination; the majority received both.

For this clone: Its cognate antigen is unknown.

This sample's time point: week 35, safety follow-up. The content of each vaccine dose was 300 ug of mutant IDH1 20-mer peptide, and topical imiquimod accompanied it. This table comes from immunoSEQ multiplex PCR, and its TCRdb copy is limited to in-frame clones, with some not included. Found here are tens of thousands of clones, about 79% of them singletons; the top ten hold 12%. Germline V gene sequence: CDR1 SGHAT, CDR2 FQNNGV. The CDR3 runs to 14 residues. V lost 8 bases, J lost 1 base, and 14 bases lay in between. The sample consisted of PBMCs, taken from a glioma patient whose treatment included an IDH1 peptide vaccine. The V gene is TRBV11-2, the J gene TRBJ1-2; TRBD1 might be the D (6 bases). This receptor was taken from a man in his forties or fifties with glioma. CDR3 nucleotides: TGTGCCAGCCAAAGACAGGAGAATAACTATGGCTACACCTTC. Its protein is CASQRQENNYGYTF. Full variable domain (rest looked up from reference TRBV11-2 and TRBJ1-2): EAGVAQSPRYKIIEKRQSVAFWCNPISGHATLYWYQQILGQGPKLLIQFQNNGVVDDSQLPKDRFSAERLKGVDSTLKIQPAKLEDSAVYLCASQRQENNYGYTFGSGTRLTVV.